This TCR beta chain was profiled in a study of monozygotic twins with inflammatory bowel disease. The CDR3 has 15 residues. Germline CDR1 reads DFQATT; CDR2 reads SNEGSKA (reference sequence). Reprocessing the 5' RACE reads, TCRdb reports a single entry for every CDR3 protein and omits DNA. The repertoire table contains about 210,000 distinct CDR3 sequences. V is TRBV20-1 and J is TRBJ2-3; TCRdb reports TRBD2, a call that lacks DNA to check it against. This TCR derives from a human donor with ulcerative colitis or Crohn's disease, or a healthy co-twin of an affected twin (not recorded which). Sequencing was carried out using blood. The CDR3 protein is CSARGHSQNTRTQYF.